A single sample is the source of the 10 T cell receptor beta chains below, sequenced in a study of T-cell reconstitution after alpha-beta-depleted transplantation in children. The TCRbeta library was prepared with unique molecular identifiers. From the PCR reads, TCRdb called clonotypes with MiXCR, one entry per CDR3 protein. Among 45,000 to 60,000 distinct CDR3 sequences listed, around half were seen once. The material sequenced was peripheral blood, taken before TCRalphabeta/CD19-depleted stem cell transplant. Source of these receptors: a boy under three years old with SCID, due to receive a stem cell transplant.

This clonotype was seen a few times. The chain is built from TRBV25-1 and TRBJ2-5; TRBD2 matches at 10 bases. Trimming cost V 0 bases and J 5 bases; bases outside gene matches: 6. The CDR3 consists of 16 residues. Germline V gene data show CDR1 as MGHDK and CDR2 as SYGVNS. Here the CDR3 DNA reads TGTGCCAGCAGTGAATATGGGACTAGCGTTGGGGAGACCCAGTACTTC. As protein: CASSEYGTSVGETQYF.

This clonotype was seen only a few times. CDR3 residues: CASRKDRDTEAFF. The CDR3 DNA sequence: TGTGCCAGCAGAAAGGACAGGGACACTGAAGCTTTCTTT. V usage is TRBV12-3 or TRBV12-4 and J usage is TRBJ1-1; TRBD1 agrees at 8 bases. This CDR3 has 13 amino acids. Trimming at V came to 6 bases and at J to 3 bases, leaving 3 bases not matched to a gene.

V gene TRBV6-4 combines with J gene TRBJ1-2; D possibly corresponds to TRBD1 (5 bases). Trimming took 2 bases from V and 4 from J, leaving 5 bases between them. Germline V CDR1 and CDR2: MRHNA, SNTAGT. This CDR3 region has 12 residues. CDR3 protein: CASSDDSYGYTF. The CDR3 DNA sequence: TGTGCCAGCAGTGACGACAGCTATGGCTACACCTTC.

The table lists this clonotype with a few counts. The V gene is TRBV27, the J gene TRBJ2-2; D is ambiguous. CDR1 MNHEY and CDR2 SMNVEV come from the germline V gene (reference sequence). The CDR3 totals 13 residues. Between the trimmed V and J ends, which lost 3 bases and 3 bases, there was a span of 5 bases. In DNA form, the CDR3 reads TGTGCCAGCAGTTTCCTCGACACCGGGGAGCTGTTTTTT. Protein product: CASSFLDTGELFF.

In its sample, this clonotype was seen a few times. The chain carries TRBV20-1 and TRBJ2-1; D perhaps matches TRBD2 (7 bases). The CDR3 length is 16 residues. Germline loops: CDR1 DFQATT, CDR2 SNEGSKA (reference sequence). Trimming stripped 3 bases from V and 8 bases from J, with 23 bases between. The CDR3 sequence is CSARGPGGGPRYEQFF. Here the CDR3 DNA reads TGCAGTGCTAGGGGGCCTGGCGGGGGCCCCCGGTATGAGCAGTTCTTC.

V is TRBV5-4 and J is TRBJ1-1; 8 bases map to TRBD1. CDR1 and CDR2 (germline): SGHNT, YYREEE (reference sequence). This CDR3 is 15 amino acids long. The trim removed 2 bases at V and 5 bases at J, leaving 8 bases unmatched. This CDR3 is CASSFPGQGGTEAFF. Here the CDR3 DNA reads TGTGCCAGCAGCTTTCCCGGACAGGGAGGAACTGAAGCTTTCTTT.

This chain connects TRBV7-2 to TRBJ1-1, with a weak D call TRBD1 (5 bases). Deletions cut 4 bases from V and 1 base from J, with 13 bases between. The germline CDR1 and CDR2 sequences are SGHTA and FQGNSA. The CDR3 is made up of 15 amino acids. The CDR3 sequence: CASSSTRDGNTEAFF. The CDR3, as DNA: TGTGCCAGCAGCTCCACCCGGGACGGGAACACTGAAGCTTTCTTT.

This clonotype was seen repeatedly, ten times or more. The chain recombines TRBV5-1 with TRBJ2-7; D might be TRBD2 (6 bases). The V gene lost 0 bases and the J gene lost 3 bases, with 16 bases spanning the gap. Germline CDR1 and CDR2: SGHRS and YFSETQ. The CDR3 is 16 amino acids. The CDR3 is CASSLDSGGAFYEQYF. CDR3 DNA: TGCGCCAGCAGCTTGGACTCCGGCGGGGCGTTCTACGAGCAGTACTTC.

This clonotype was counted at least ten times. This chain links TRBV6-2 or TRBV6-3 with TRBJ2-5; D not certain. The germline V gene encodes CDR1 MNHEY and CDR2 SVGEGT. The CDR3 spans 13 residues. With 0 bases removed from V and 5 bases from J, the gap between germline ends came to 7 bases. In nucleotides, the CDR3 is TGTGCCAGCAGTTACTCGACCGCCGAGACCCAGTACTTC. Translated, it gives CASSYSTAETQYF.

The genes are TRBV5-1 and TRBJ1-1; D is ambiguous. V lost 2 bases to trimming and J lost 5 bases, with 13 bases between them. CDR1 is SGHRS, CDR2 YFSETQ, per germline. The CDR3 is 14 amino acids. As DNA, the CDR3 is TGCGCCAGCAGCTTCGGAGTCTTGGGGACTGAAGCTTTCTTT. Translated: CASSFGVLGTEAFF.